The 30 T cell receptor beta chains listed next were all sequenced from one sample in a study of cytomegalovirus exposure and HLA in healthy donors. Profiled with immunoSEQ multiplex PCR; TCRdb holds only in-frame clones, not every one. The table lists 250,000 to 400,000 clones, roughly 90% of them singletons. Sequenced sample: PBMCs. The receptors stem from a woman aged 30 to 39 in good health and CMV-seropositive.

The chain joins TRBV20-1 to TRBJ2-1; perhaps TRBD2 as D (5 bases). Per germline, CDR1 DFQATT and CDR2 SNEGSKA (reference sequence). The CDR3 sequence is 10 residues long. CDR3 sequence: CRNSAHEQFF. The CDR3 DNA is TGCAGAAATAGCGCCCATGAGCAGTTCTTC.

The chain recombines TRBV5-4 with TRBJ2-7; the D is unclear. The germline V gene encodes CDR1 SGHNT and CDR2 YYREEE (reference sequence). This CDR3 is 12 amino acids long. Trimming removed 1 base at V and 2 bases at J, with 4 bases between. The CDR3 bases are TGTGCCAGCAGCTTGTTACCCTACGAGCAGTACTTC. Translation gives CASSLLPYEQYF.

The V and J genes are TRBV5-1 and TRBJ2-7; no reliable D call. V shed 0 bases and J shed 2 bases, with 9 bases lying between them. Germline lookup yields CDR1 SGHRS and CDR2 YFSETQ. This CDR3 comprises 14 residues. The CDR3 region has the DNA TGCGCCAGCAGCTTGGCACTTGAAACCTACGAGCAGTACTTC. It translates to CASSLALETYEQYF. Supplemented by reference TRBV5-1 and TRBJ2-7, the full variable domain reads KAGVTQTPRYLIKTRGQQVTLSCSPISGHRSVSWYQQTPGQGLQFLFEYFSETQRNKGNFPGRFSGRQFSNSRSEMNVSTLELGDSALYLCASSLALETYEQYFGPGTRLTVT.

The chain combines TRBV27 with TRBJ1-6; 7 bases fit TRBD1. CDR3 size: 15 residues. J gave up 8 bases and V 2 bases, and 6 bases lay outside the gene matches. Germline CDR1 MNHEY, CDR2 SMNVEV (reference sequence). In DNA form, the CDR3 reads TGTGCCAGCAGTTTACAGACAGGGACTTATTCACCCCTCCACTTT. Protein: CASSLQTGTYSPLHF.

The chain has TRBV4-3 and TRBJ2-1; D gene unclear. The CDR3 runs to 17 residues. The germline V gene encodes CDR1 LGHNA and CDR2 YSLEER. The ends were cut back, 0 bases at V and 3 bases at J, with 15 bases in the middle. Written as DNA, the CDR3 is TGCGCCAGCAGCCAAGACGGGCAGCGCTACTACTACAATGAGCAGTTCTTC. It encodes CASSQDGQRYYYNEQFF.

J is TRBJ2-7 and V is TRBV30; D ambiguous. The V gene's germline CDR1 is GTSNPN and CDR2 SVGIG (reference sequence). Trimming shortened V by 8 bases and J by 0 bases, and 11 bases separated the two germline ends. CDR3 length: 12 amino acids. CDR3 amino acids: CAGTWTSYEQYF. In nucleotides, the CDR3 is TGTGCCGGAACATGGACCTCCTACGAGCAGTACTTC.

This chain uses TRBV28 with TRBJ1-5; D is possibly TRBD1 (5 bases). V lost 3 bases, J lost 2 bases, and 20 bases lay in between. This CDR3 comprises 18 residues. From germline, CDR1 is MDHEN and CDR2 SYDVKM. The chain's CDR3 is CASSLGRAWRYGNQPQHF. CDR3 sequence (DNA): TGTGCCAGCAGTTTGGGCAGGGCGTGGAGATACGGCAATCAGCCCCAGCATTTT.

The rearrangement joins TRBV19 to TRBJ2-7; D remains ambiguous. Trimming cost V 1 base and J 5 bases, with 9 bases left between them. Germline lookup yields CDR1 LNHDA and CDR2 SQIVND (reference sequence). The CDR3 loop spans 13 amino acids. For the CDR3, the DNA is TGTGCCAGTAGTATAGTGGGCCTGGACGAGCAGTACTTC. Translation: CASSIVGLDEQYF.

The chain employs TRBV9 and TRBJ2-3; no firm D call. Germline values: CDR1 SGDLS, CDR2 YYNGEE. Trimming removed 0 bases at V and 4 bases at J, with 9 bases between. The CDR3 has 14 amino acids. The CDR3 coding sequence is TGTGCCAGCAGCGTAGTGAGTGTTTCAGATACGCAGTATTTT. Its translation: CASSVVSVSDTQYF.

This clone is a singleton in its sample. CDR3 nucleotide sequence: TGTGCCAGCAGTGAATGGTCAGGGTATGAGCAGTTCTTC. Protein product: CASSEWSGYEQFF. The chain joins TRBV25-1 to TRBJ2-1; D is perhaps TRBD1 (5 bases). This CDR3 contains 13 residues. Germline V lookup: CDR1 MGHDK, CDR2 SYGVNS. The V end was cut by 1 base, the J end by 8 bases, with 9 bases between.

The V and J genes are TRBV5-4 and TRBJ1-4; D is ambiguous. Trimming took off 0 bases at V and 3 bases at J, with 12 bases between the two ends. This CDR3 region has 16 residues. Per germline, CDR1 SGHNT and CDR2 YYREEE (reference sequence). As DNA, the CDR3 is TGTGCCAGCAGCTTGGCCTCAAGGTCGGCTAATGAAAAACTGTTTTTT. This translates into CASSLASRSANEKLFF.

The rearrangement joins TRBV27 to TRBJ1-5; 8 nucleotides agree with TRBD1. The CDR3 runs to 14 residues. Per the germline V gene, CDR1 is MNHEY and CDR2 is SMNVEV (reference sequence). Unmatched junction bases numbered 7, after V lost 9 bases and J lost 3 bases. DNA of the CDR3: TGTGCCAGTCAGGGGGCGGGAGTCAATCAGCCCCAGCATTTT. Protein: CASQGAGVNQPQHF.

This clone was detected once. The chain combines TRBV18 with TRBJ1-6; 7 positions match TRBD1. The germline V gene has CDR1 KGHSH and CDR2 LQKENI. The CDR3 covers 13 residues. The trim removed 0 bases at V and 14 bases at J, leaving 4 bases unmatched. The CDR3 region has the DNA TGTGCCAGCTCACCACCTCAGGGGGTCACCCTCCACTTT. It codes for CASSPPQGVTLHF. Variable domain in full (rest from reference TRBV18 and TRBJ1-6): NAGVMQNPRHLVRRRGQEARLRCSPMKGHSHVYWYRQLPEEGLKFMVYLQKENIIDESGMPKERFSAEFPKEGPSILRIQQVVRGDSAAYFCASSPPQGVTLHFGNGTRLTVT.

The rearrangement joins TRBV10-3 to TRBJ2-1; 10 bases agree with TRBD2. This CDR3 region has 17 residues. J lost 7 bases, V lost 4 bases, and 13 bases had no gene match. Germline V lookup: CDR1 ENHRY, CDR2 SYGVKD. DNA of the CDR3: TGTGCCATCAGTGGGGAGCGGGGGGGCCTCAGCCCGAATGAGCAGTTCTTC. Its translation: CAISGERGGLSPNEQFF.

The chain combines TRBV28 with TRBJ2-7, with D possibly TRBD1 on 6 matching bases. Germline V gives CDR1 MDHEN, CDR2 SYDVKM. Trimming took off 1 base at V and 0 bases at J, with 10 bases between the two ends. This CDR3 is 15 amino acids long. CDR3 loop: CASSLSTGSSYEQYF. Written as DNA, the CDR3 is TGTGCCAGCAGTTTATCAACAGGGAGCTCCTACGAGCAGTACTTC.

The chain couples TRBV5-1 to TRBJ2-7; D may be TRBD1 (6 bases). CDR3 size: 12 residues. CDR1 and CDR2 (germline): SGHRS, YFSETQ. The ends were cut back, 7 bases at V and 3 bases at J, with 11 bases in the middle. The CDR3 DNA reads TGCGCCAGCCCCCACAGGGTCTACGAGCAGTACTTC. This gives the protein CASPHRVYEQYF.

The J gene is TRBJ2-1, the V gene TRBV7-7; D may be TRBD2 (6 bases). The germline V gene has CDR1 SSHAT and CDR2 FNYEAQ (reference sequence). V lost 1 base, J lost 0 bases, and 10 bases lay in between. The CDR3 sequence is 16 residues long. This CDR3 is CASSLVAGSSYNEQFF. The DNA for the CDR3 is TGTGCCAGCAGCTTAGTTGCGGGGAGCTCCTACAATGAGCAGTTCTTC. The full variable domain, completed using reference TRBV7-7 and TRBJ2-1, is GAGVSQSPRYKVTKRGQDVTLRCDPISSHATLYWYQQALGQGPEFLTYFNYEAQPDKSGLPSDRFSAERPEGSISTLTIQRTEQRDSAMYRCASSLVAGSSYNEQFFGPGTRLTVL.

The chain employs TRBV9 and TRBJ1-1; TRBD1 aligns across 7 bases. The CDR3 has 15 residues. Germline assignment: CDR1 SGDLS and CDR2 YYNGEE. J was trimmed by 1 base and V by 5 bases; bases with no gene match: 8. The CDR3 region has the DNA TGTGCCAGCAGGGCAGCCGGGACAGCGAACACTGAAGCTTTCTTT. Translated, it gives CASRAAGTANTEAFF.

The chain uses TRBV15 and TRBJ2-5, with D uncertain. Trimming removed 2 bases from V and 5 bases from J, with 9 bases in between. CDR1 LNHNV and CDR2 YYDKDF come from the germline V gene (reference sequence). CDR3 length equals 13 residues. In DNA, the CDR3 is TGTGCCACCAGCAGAACATTACGGGAGACCCAGTACTTC. Its protein product is CATSRTLRETQYF.

The V gene is TRBV7-2, the J gene TRBJ1-4, with 7 positions matching TRBD1. The CDR3 length is 14 residues. V lost 7 bases to trimming and J lost 8 bases; unmatched junction nucleotides: 10. CDR1 SGHTA and CDR2 FQGNSA come from the germline V gene. CDR3 DNA: TGTGCCAGCAACGGGAAGGGGGCAGGGGAAAAACTGTTTTTT. Translating gives CASNGKGAGEKLFF. Full variable domain (remainder filled in from reference TRBV7-2 and TRBJ1-4): GAGVSQSPSNKVTEKGKDVELRCDPISGHTALYWYRQSLGQGLEFLIYFQGNSAPDKSGLPSDRFSAERTGGSVSTLTIQRTQQEDSAVYLCASNGKGAGEKLFFGSGTQLSVL.

The chain carries TRBV29-1 and TRBJ2-4; no firm D call. The germline V and J ends were trimmed by 6 bases and 0 bases, with 18 bases remaining between them. The CDR3 contains 16 residues. Germline loops: CDR1 SQVTM, CDR2 ANQGSEA. The DNA of the CDR3 is TGCAGCGTCGTATACGCCCCGGACGTAGCCAAAAACATTCAGTACTTC. Its protein product is CSVVYAPDVAKNIQYF.

This chain links TRBV7-8 with TRBJ1-5; D gene unclear. Germline assignment: CDR1 SGHVS and CDR2 FQNEAQ. V shed 2 bases and J shed 0 bases, with 2 bases lying between them. This CDR3 is 13 amino acids long. This chain's CDR3 is CASSLLSNQPQHF. The DNA of the CDR3 is TGTGCCAGCAGCTTACTTAGCAATCAGCCCCAGCATTTT.

The chain recombines TRBV5-1 with TRBJ1-5; TRBD1 is a possible D gene (6 bases). V was shortened by 0 bases and J by 6 bases, with 10 bases between the two germline ends. The germline V gene has CDR1 SGHRS and CDR2 YFSETQ. This CDR3 has 14 residues. This chain's CDR3 is CASSLVGGSQPQHF. Written as DNA, the CDR3 is TGCGCCAGCAGCTTGGTTGGGGGCTCTCAGCCCCAGCATTTT. Full variable domain (missing parts from reference TRBV5-1 and TRBJ1-5): KAGVTQTPRYLIKTRGQQVTLSCSPISGHRSVSWYQQTPGQGLQFLFEYFSETQRNKGNFPGRFSGRQFSNSRSEMNVSTLELGDSALYLCASSLVGGSQPQHFGDGTRLSIL.

The chain joins TRBV5-1 to TRBJ2-2; weak D call: TRBD1 (5 bases). Between the trimmed V and J ends, which lost 0 bases and 0 bases, there was a span of 15 bases. Germline assignment: CDR1 SGHRS and CDR2 YFSETQ. This CDR3 is 18 amino acids long. CDR3 amino acids: CASSLGRSRTTNTGELFF. The CDR3 DNA reads as TGCGCCAGCAGCTTGGGACGAAGCAGGACAACGAACACCGGGGAGCTGTTTTTT.

The chain has TRBV9 and TRBJ2-3; either TRBD1 or TRBD2 may supply D (5 bases each). V gave up 0 bases and J gave up 6 bases, with 11 bases separating them. The CDR3 runs to 14 residues. Germline assignment: CDR1 SGDLS and CDR2 YYNGEE. The CDR3 nucleotides are TGTGCCAGCAGCGTAGGAGGGACCTGGGATACGCAGTATTTT. Amino acid sequence: CASSVGGTWDTQYF.

The CDR3 region is CASSQGDRSNQPQHF. Here the CDR3 DNA reads TGTGCCAGCAGTCAGGGGGACCGGAGCAATCAGCCCCAGCATTTT. This chain links TRBV11-2 with TRBJ1-5, with 7 bases identical to TRBD1. The germline gives CDR1 SGHAT, CDR2 FQNNGV. CDR3 length: 15 amino acids. J was trimmed by 1 base and V by 6 bases; bases with no gene match: 6. The variable domain in full, completed from reference TRBV11-2 and TRBJ1-5, reads EAGVAQSPRYKIIEKRQSVAFWCNPISGHATLYWYQQILGQGPKLLIQFQNNGVVDDSQLPKDRFSAERLKGVDSTLKIQPAKLEDSAVYLCASSQGDRSNQPQHFGDGTRLSIL.

This clone occurred once. The rearrangement joins TRBV19 to TRBJ2-1; TRBD2 agrees at 12 bases. The CDR3 runs 15 residues. V was clipped by 5 bases and J by 9 bases; unmatched bases: 8. Germline V gene sequence: CDR1 LNHDA, CDR2 SQIVND (reference sequence). CDR3 loop: CASSAASGGEFEQFF. CDR3 coding DNA: TGTGCCAGTAGTGCGGCTAGCGGGGGGGAATTTGAGCAGTTCTTC.

The DNA for the CDR3 is TGTGCCAGCAGTTTTCCTTCTTTGTTGTTGAGATCGCAACCAAGGTCCTACGAGCAGTACTTC. This gives the protein CASSFPSLLLRSQPRSYEQYF. The chain joins TRBV27 to TRBJ2-7; D uncertain. Trimming stripped 3 bases from V and 1 base from J, with 31 bases between. Germline loops: CDR1 MNHEY, CDR2 SMNVEV (reference sequence). CDR3 length: 21 residues.

This rearrangement joins TRBV6-5 to TRBJ1-5; D gene unclear. V dropped 4 bases and J dropped 4 bases, with 11 bases sitting between them. The CDR3 extends over 14 amino acids. Germline CDR1 reads MNHEY; CDR2 reads SVGAGI. The CDR3, as DNA: TGTGCCAGCAGTTCTACCAGGACGAATCAGCCCCAGCATTTT. It translates to CASSSTRTNQPQHF.

The genes are TRBV28 and TRBJ2-7, with 8 bases that match TRBD1. The CDR3 is made up of 13 amino acids. Germline V gene data show CDR1 as MDHEN and CDR2 as SYDVKM. J lost 2 bases, V lost 6 bases, and 3 bases had no gene match. The CDR3 reads CASRQGAAYEQYF. As DNA, the CDR3 is TGTGCCAGCAGGCAGGGGGCGGCCTACGAGCAGTACTTC.